This TCR beta chain is from a study of T-cell reconstitution after alpha-beta-depleted transplantation in children. With respect to this clonotype: The junction departs from the called germline gene at one end, perhaps through a read error.

Unique molecular identifiers were built into the TCRbeta library. TCRdb called the PCR reads again in MiXCR, with one record for every CDR3 protein. The profile shows about 980,000 distinct CDR3 sequences, around 30% of them singletons. Germline values: CDR1 SGHAT, CDR2 FQNNGV. The CDR3 is 19 amino acids. The source is a boy in the first two years of life who had a stem cell transplant for SCID, so the T cells may come from the graft donor. Sequences were derived from PBMCs, mostly from graft donor cells, sampled 360 days after TCRalphabeta/CD19-depleted stem cell transplant. The chain uses TRBV11-2 and TRBJ2-1; D is possibly TRBD2 (7 bases). The CDR3 loop reads CASSSPQISAGASYNGQFF. In DNA form, the CDR3 reads TGTGCCAGCAGCTCCCCACAGATATCGGCGGGGGCTTCCTACAATGGGCAGTTCTTC. Based on the CDR3 plus reference TRBV11-2 and TRBJ2-1, the full variable domain is EAGVAQSPRYKIIEKRQSVAFWCNPISGHATLYWYQQILGQGPKLLIQFQNNGVVDDSQLPKDRFSAERLKGVDSTLKIQPAKLEDSAVYLCASSSPQISAGASYNGQFFGPGTRLTVL.